These T cell receptor beta chains were read from a single sample in a study of cytomegalovirus exposure and HLA in healthy donors. Only in-frame clones appear in the TCRdb table, and some are missing; sequencing was by immunoSEQ multiplex PCR. The sample lists 150,000 to 200,000 clones, approximately 78% seen once, with approximately 2.4% in the top ten. The sequencing input was PBMCs. These receptors were obtained from a male donor in good health and CMV-seronegative. CDR3s include the opening cysteine and the closing phenylalanine or tryptophan.

j_gene,v_gene,CDR3aa
TRBJ1-5,TRBV6-4,CASSVDRGQPQHF
TRBJ2-1,TRBV29-1,CSVHGTGYNEQFF
TRBJ1-2,TRBV4-3,CASSQGTGGLYGYTF
TRBJ1-5,TRBV27,CASSLGSSNQPQHF
TRBJ2-7,TRBV28,CASILGGAGPYEQYF
TRBJ2-5,TRBV5-6,CASTSTLTGVGETQYF
TRBJ2-1,TRBV4-1,CASSQAGGAGNEQFF
TRBJ2-7,TRBV4-1,CASSPWEGAYEQYF
TRBJ2-7,TRBV9,CASSVAGGGYEQYF
TRBJ1-6,TRBV5-4,CASSQTGAYNSPLHF
TRBJ2-1,TRBV28,CASLLAGGPPEQFF
TRBJ1-1,TRBV14,CASSQMTGTGTEAFF
TRBJ1-5,TRBV30,CAWSAGTGGQPQHF
TRBJ2-2,TRBV5-1,CASSSRGTNTGELFF
TRBJ2-5,TRBV9,CASSPGTTQETQYF
TRBJ2-7,TRBV7-9,CASSLGRAYEQYF
TRBJ2-5,TRBV11-2,CASSLDQGLGETQYF
TRBJ1-2,TRBV7-3,CASPPGDNYGYTF
TRBJ2-5,TRBV7-2,CASSEDRGQEETQYF
TRBJ1-4,TRBV6-5,CASSYSLDGGEKLFF
TRBJ2-7,TRBV10-3,CAISDTGAGLNYEQYF
TRBJ2-1,TRBV9,CASSVVLAGVNEQFF
TRBJ2-7,TRBV2,CASSEAWRRLAGPAYEQYF
TRBJ2-1,TRBV4-3,CASSHPRQGGHEQFF
TRBJ2-5,TRBV7-9,CASSLALSDQETQYF
TRBJ2-7,TRBV28,CASSLSFRSPSYEQYF
TRBJ2-1,TRBV13,CASSPGLAGTNEQFF
TRBJ2-7,TRBV14,CASSQRAHSGVYEQYF
TRBJ2-7,TRBV5-1,CASSFRPEAYEQYF
TRBJ2-5,TRBV30,CAWSGTSQETQYF
TRBJ2-2,TRBV9,CASSGVAGASGELFF
TRBJ1-2,TRBV5-1,CASSLRTGGDYGYPF